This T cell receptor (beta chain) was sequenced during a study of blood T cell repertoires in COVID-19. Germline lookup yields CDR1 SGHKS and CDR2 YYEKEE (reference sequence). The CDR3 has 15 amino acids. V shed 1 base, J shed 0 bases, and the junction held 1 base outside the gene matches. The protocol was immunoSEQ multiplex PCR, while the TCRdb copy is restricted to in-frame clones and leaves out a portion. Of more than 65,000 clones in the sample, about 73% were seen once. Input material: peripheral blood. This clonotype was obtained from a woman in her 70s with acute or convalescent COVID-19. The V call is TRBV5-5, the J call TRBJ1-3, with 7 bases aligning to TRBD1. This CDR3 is CASSLRDSSGNTIYF. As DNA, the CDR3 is TGTGCCAGCAGCTTGAGGGACAGCTCTGGAAACACCATATATTTT. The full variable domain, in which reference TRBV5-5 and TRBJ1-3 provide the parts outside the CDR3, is DAGVTQSPTHLIKTRGQQVTLRCSPISGHKSVSWYQQVLGQGPQFIFQYYEKEERGRGNFPDRFSARQFPNYSSELNVNALLLGDSALYLCASSLRDSSGNTIYFGEGSWLTVV.